This T cell receptor beta chain was obtained from a study of blood T cell repertoires in COVID-19. V dropped 1 base and J dropped 9 bases, with 6 bases sitting between them. The CDR3 length is 10 residues. Germline CDR1 GTSNPN, CDR2 SVGIG (reference sequence). Study members were between roughly 18 and 100 years old and lived in 24 US regions. TCRdb's copy holds only in-frame clones and misses some; the assay was immunoSEQ multiplex PCR. The table has 150,000 to 200,000 clones, approximately 91% seen once. This rearrangement joins TRBV30 to TRBJ1-1; D uncertain. The TCR sequence derives from a woman younger than 30 who had recovered from COVID-19. The sequenced sample was PBMCs or T cells enriched from blood (not recorded which). In nucleotides, the CDR3 is TGTGCCTGGAGTGCGACTAAAGCTTTCTTT. It codes for CAWSATKAFF. The full variable domain, with the rest looked up from reference TRBV30 and TRBJ1-1, is SQTIHQWPATLVQPVGSPLSLECTVEGTSNPNLYWYRQAAGRGLQLLFYSVGIGQISSEVPQNLSASRPQDRQFILSSKKLLLSDSGFYLCAWSATKAFFGQGTRLTVV.